This T cell receptor beta chain was identified in a study of type 1 and type 2 diabetes patients. The V and J ends lost 8 bases and 1 base respectively, with 11 bases between them. CDR3 length: 13 residues. Germline-derived CDR1 and CDR2 are SNHLY and FYNNEI. The PCR template was genomic DNA. A primer set of 30 forward and 13 reverse primers amplified the CDR3. TCRdb reprocessed the multiplex PCR reads via MiXCR and lists one record per CDR3 protein. Here the sample spans about 290,000 distinct CDR3 sequences, over 45% being singletons. The sequenced material came from peripheral blood mononuclear cells (PBMCs). The TCR sequence derives from a man in his late teens or twenties with type 2 diabetes. V and J are TRBV2 and TRBJ2-5; perhaps TRBD1 as D (6 bases). The CDR3 DNA is TGTGCCAGCGTCCCGGACAGCCAAGAGACCCAGTACTTC. It codes for CASVPDSQETQYF.